This T cell receptor beta chain was recovered during a study of PD-1 blockade in classical Hodgkin lymphoma (dated by TCRdb to about 2020). Notes on the research overall: Nivolumab dosing was 3 mg/kg intravenously every 2 weeks, continuing until either disease progression or unacceptable toxicity. The study used CyTOF and TCR beta sequencing to define a peripheral blood immune signature of response to PD-1 blockade in classical Hodgkin lymphoma.

With regard to this clone: Which antigen it targets is not known. No much larger clonotype is one base removed from it; base qualities were not supplied.

CDR1 and CDR2, per the germline V gene, are SGHRS and YFSETQ. Including cysteine and phenylalanine, the CDR3 has 13 amino acids. Of the read, only the CDR3 DNA is kept; its 39 bases are in frame from base 1. Cut back by 3 bases and 4 bases, the V and J ends lie 10 bases apart. Genomic DNA was extracted with the Qiagen DNeasy kit from unsorted PBMCs and from negatively selected CD4+ and CD8+ fractions. TCR beta CDR3 regions were amplified by immunoSEQ multiplex PCR using primers annealing to V and J segments. A synthetic immune receptor repertoire was used to minimize amplification bias, and any residual bias was removed computationally once sequencing was done. The study's own analysis went as follows. Repertoire diversity was quantified as the Shannon entropy index using custom Python scripts. The unsorted, CD4+ and CD8+ repertoires were each analyzed separately, with the exception of combined analyses, where CD4+ and CD8+ sequences were merged in silico. A clone was considered expanded if an increase in frequency of at least 2-fold after treatment relative to C1D1 was found, and a pseudocount of 0.5 was applied to clones undetected at baseline. Singleton clones were defined as clones with 0 or 1 copy at C1D1, and non-singleton clones were defined as clones with 2 or more copies. Clones expanded in unsorted samples were annotated as CD4+, CD8+ or unknown by matching protein sequences in sorted samples from the same patient. Wilcoxon tests were applied to paired samples to test diversity changes from C1D1 to C4D1. The source is immuneACCESS, and TCRdb retained only in-frame sequences with V and J called. Part of the clones is not carried over; for the studies checked, unresolved V genes explain less than half of this, and the remainder is unexplained. For V, J and clone size, that table is used; D and trimming come from the DNA. The sample table holds about 110,000 clones, of which roughly nine tenths were seen once. The ten biggest clones cover roughly 20% of the sample.

Results and caveats for the whole study, not just this receptor: Trial patients with a complete response had baseline diversity similar to that of newly diagnosed patients, while partial responders and progressors had significantly lower diversity. Newly diagnosed patients were reported to have lower baseline TCR diversity than healthy donors, and relapsed/refractory patients were reported to have lower baseline TCR diversity still. The study was limited to a single clinical trial cohort, and causes of repertoire differences, possibly disease activity or prior therapy, remained undefined. Patients starting nivolumab less than 1 year after ASCT had lower diversity and were excluded from later analyses to avoid confounding by immune reconstitution. A significant rise by C4D1 was seen in CD4+ but not CD8+ TCR diversity (p=0.0027 vs p=0.16), with the rise being most apparent in complete responders (p=0.02).

The time point label on this specimen signifies: cycle 4 day 1 (C4D1), after five to seven weeks of nivolumab. Relapse after autologous stem cell transplantation had occurred in all trial patients, and cohorts A, B and C were distinguished by prior brentuximab vedotin exposure. The trial cohort was composed of about 58 patients with relapsed/refractory classical Hodgkin lymphoma, for whom complete response, partial response or progressive disease was recorded as best overall response. Single-agent nivolumab was administered to trial patients in the multi-cohort phase II CheckMate 205 trial. An independent review committee assessed best overall response by applying the 2007 International Working Group response criteria. Trial PBMCs were collected immediately before nivolumab initiation (C1D1) and during therapy at cycle 2 day 1 and cycle 4 day 1. Peripheral blood was collected in 8 mL Vacutainer Cell Preparation Tubes, from which PBMCs were isolated by centrifugation and then cryopreserved.

The rearrangement joined TRBV5-1 to TRBJ1-1; the D gene is perhaps TRBD1, from 5 matching bases. This TCR was recovered from a human donor with classical Hodgkin lymphoma. The sequencing used peripheral blood mononuclear cells (PBMCs), collected before the fourth cycle of nivolumab. The nucleotide sequence is given as TGCGCCAGCAGCTCGCGGGACGGCACTGAAGCTTTCTTT. This is translated as CASSSRDGTEAFF. Extended through the reference TRBV5-1 and TRBJ1-1 proteins, this CDR3 yields the full variable domain: KAGVTQTPRYLIKTRGQQVTLSCSPISGHRSVSWYQQTPGQGLQFLFEYFSETQRNKGNFPGRFSGRQFSNSRSEMNVSTLELGDSALYLCASSSRDGTEAFFGQGTRLTVV.